A single sample gave rise to the 24 T cell receptor beta chains below, sequenced in a study of OX40 agonist ivuxolimab in advanced cancers. Generated by immunoSEQ multiplex PCR, the TCRdb table keeps only in-frame clones and is missing some. The table has some 95,000 clones, approximately 85% seen once; the top ten hold about 4.1%. The sequencing here drew on CD4+ or CD8+ T cells sorted from blood, taken in a trial of the OX40 agonist ivuxolimab. These receptors were obtained from an adult with an advanced solid tumor such as melanoma, head and neck, liver or kidney cancer.

The rearrangement uses TRBV7-9 and TRBJ2-7; 7 positions match TRBD2. The ends lost 1 base at V and 4 bases at J; junction bases unmatched: 7. Germline V gives CDR1 SEHNR, CDR2 FQNEAQ (reference sequence). This CDR3 contains 15 residues. The CDR3 nucleotides are TGTGCCAGCAGCTTAGGGACCGGACTAGTTTACGAGCAGTACTTC. Amino acids: CASSLGTGLVYEQYF.

The genes are TRBV16 and TRBJ2-2; no reliable D call. CDR1 and CDR2 from the germline V gene are KGHSY and FQNENV. The CDR3 is 14 residues long. Trimming took 0 bases from V and 8 from J, leaving 10 bases between them. The CDR3 DNA is TGTGCCAGCAGCCAATCCACAGAGAAGGGGGAGCTGTTTTTT. Translation gives CASSQSTEKGELFF.

The chain uses TRBV7-9 and TRBJ2-7; maybe TRBD2 (5 bases). V was cut by 5 bases and J by 1 base, with 12 bases left in between. This CDR3 is built from 14 residues. Germline V CDR1 and CDR2: SEHNR, FQNEAQ (reference sequence). The CDR3 is CASSGFSVSYEQYF. The CDR3 nucleotides read TGTGCCAGCAGCGGATTTAGCGTGTCCTACGAGCAGTACTTC.

In its sample, this clone was seen a few times. The rearrangement joins TRBV6-5 to TRBJ2-7; 9 positions match TRBD2. The CDR3 contains 15 residues. The ends lost 6 bases at V and 3 bases at J; junction bases unmatched: 9. Germline lookup yields CDR1 MNHEY and CDR2 SVGAGI. The CDR3 DNA is TGTGCCAGCAGCCAGCGCGGGGGGGGTTTCTACGAGCAGTACTTC. The encoded protein is CASSQRGGGFYEQYF.

The V and J genes are TRBV4-3 and TRBJ2-1; D may be TRBD1 (6 bases). The CDR3 runs to 20 residues. V was shortened by 4 bases and J by 2 bases, with 27 bases between the two germline ends. Germline assignment: CDR1 LGHNA and CDR2 YSLEER. The CDR3 loop reads CASSRTTGRGSSQAYNEQFF. The CDR3 nucleotides are TGCGCCAGCAGCCGAACTACAGGAAGGGGGAGTTCTCAGGCCTACAATGAGCAGTTCTTC.

The CDR3 nucleotides are TGTGCCAGCAGCCCAAGAGACGGGACAGGGGCCCGGGAGCTGTTTTTT. Encoded protein: CASSPRDGTGARELFF. The chain combines TRBV7-2 with TRBJ2-2; 10 nucleotides match TRBD1. Germline CDR1 reads SGHTA; CDR2 reads FQGNSA. The CDR3 loop spans 16 amino acids. J gave up 9 bases and V 5 bases, and 12 bases lay outside the gene matches.

The rearrangement uses TRBV7-9 and TRBJ2-1; D not resolved. This CDR3 contains 15 residues. V was clipped by 2 bases and J by 2 bases, with 10 bases between them. The germline V gene encodes CDR1 SEHNR and CDR2 FQNEAQ (reference sequence). The CDR3 DNA is TGTGCCAGCAGCTTAAAGGGCGGTGCCTACAATGAGCAGTTCTTC. It encodes CASSLKGGAYNEQFF. Full variable domain (missing parts from reference TRBV7-9 and TRBJ2-1): DTGVSQNPRHKITKRGQNVTFRCDPISEHNRLYWYRQTLGQGPEFLTYFQNEAQLEKSRLLSDRFSAERPKGSFSTLEIQRTEQGDSAMYLCASSLKGGAYNEQFFGPGTRLTVL.

Comment on this clone: Relative to the germline gene, one junction end is altered; a read error may explain this. The chain couples TRBV7-7 to TRBJ2-1; 8 nucleotides agree with TRBD2. Germline CDR1 reads SSHAT; CDR2 reads FNYEAQ (reference sequence). The CDR3 spans 13 residues. The CDR3 nucleotides are TGTGCTAGCAGCCCAATAGCGGGACCTGAGCAGTTCTTC. Its translation is CASSPIAGPEQFF.

The chain employs TRBV7-3 and TRBJ1-5; the D is unclear. The CDR3 extends over 13 amino acids. Germline V CDR1 and CDR2: SGHTA, FQGTGA. The V end lost 2 bases, the J end lost 6 bases, and 8 bases lay between the germline ends. In nucleotides, the CDR3 is TGTGCCAGCAGCTTAGAGGGATCTCAGCCCCAGCATTTT. Translating gives CASSLEGSQPQHF.

A single count supports this clone. The J gene is TRBJ1-2, the V gene TRBV19; D unresolved. The CDR3 totals 12 residues. Per germline, CDR1 LNHDA and CDR2 SQIVND (reference sequence). V gave up 3 bases and J gave up 7 bases, with 9 bases separating them. CDR3: CASSMKPGGYTF. The CDR3 coding sequence is TGTGCCAGTAGTATGAAGCCTGGTGGCTACACCTTC.

The V gene is TRBV28, the J gene TRBJ2-5, with D perhaps matching TRBD1 or TRBD2 (7 bases each). Per germline, CDR1 MDHEN and CDR2 SYDVKM. The CDR3 consists of 13 residues. The V end was cut by 5 bases, the J end by 5 bases, with 12 bases between. Here the CDR3 reads CASSIQGGETQYF. The CDR3 DNA sequence: TGTGCCAGCAGTATCCAGGGGGGGGAGACCCAGTACTTC. The variable domain in full, with the rest retrieved from reference TRBV28 and TRBJ2-5, is DVKVTQSSRYLVKRTGEKVFLECVQDMDHENMFWYRQDPGLGLRLIYFSYDVKMKEKGDIPEGYSVSREKKERFSLILESASTNQTSMYLCASSIQGGETQYFGPGTRLLVL.

The rearrangement joins TRBV18 to TRBJ2-2, with unresolved D. The V end was cut by 1 base, the J end by 7 bases, with 7 bases between. CDR1 is KGHSH, CDR2 LQKENI, per germline. This CDR3 has 13 amino acids. The CDR3 reads CASSPRLVGELFF. The CDR3 DNA follows: TGTGCCAGCTCACCACGATTGGTCGGGGAGCTGTTTTTT.

The chain links TRBV5-1 to TRBJ2-1; 7 bases line up with TRBD2. This CDR3 has 16 amino acids. Per germline, CDR1 SGHRS and CDR2 YFSETQ. The junction had 12 bases not matched to a gene; V was cut back by 0 bases and J by 9 bases. The CDR3, as DNA: TGCGCCAGCAGCTTGGTGGCTAGCGGAGATATAGGTGAGCAGTTCTTC. This translates into CASSLVASGDIGEQFF.

The gene calls are TRBV13 and TRBJ2-3; the D gene is possibly TRBD2 (5 bases). This CDR3 contains 13 residues. The V and J ends lost 0 bases and 4 bases respectively, with 5 bases between them. The germline CDR1 and CDR2 sequences are PRHDT and FYEKMQ (reference sequence). The CDR3 sequence is CASSLGRADTQYF. In nucleotides, the CDR3 is TGTGCCAGCAGCTTAGGGAGGGCAGATACGCAGTATTTT.

The genes are TRBV10-3 and TRBJ2-7; 11 bases line up with TRBD2. Germline V gene lookup returns CDR1 ENHRY and CDR2 SYGVKD. The CDR3 has 14 residues. The ends lost 6 bases at V and 1 base at J; junction bases unmatched: 2. This chain's CDR3 is CAIRLAGESYEQYF. CDR3 bases: TGTGCCATCAGACTAGCGGGAGAATCCTACGAGCAGTACTTC.

V usage is TRBV14 and J usage is TRBJ2-1; TRBD2 matches 9 bases. The CDR3 spans 16 residues. Trimming cost V 2 bases and J 5 bases; bases outside gene matches: 7. Germline-derived CDR1 and CDR2 are SGHDN and FVKESK. The CDR3 region has the DNA TGTGCCAGCAGCCAAATGGTAGGACTAGCGAACAATGAGCAGTTCTTC. Its translation: CASSQMVGLANNEQFF. The full variable domain, completed using reference TRBV14 and TRBJ2-1, is EAGVTQFPSHSVIEKGQTVTLRCDPISGHDNLYWYRRVMGKEIKFLLHFVKESKQDESGMPNNRFLAERTGGTYSTLKVQPAELEDSGVYFCASSQMVGLANNEQFFGPGTRLTVL.

V is TRBV6-1 and J is TRBJ2-7; D not resolved. The CDR3 is made up of 15 amino acids. Germline V CDR1 and CDR2: MNHNS, SASEGT. V was pared by 1 base and J by 0 bases, with 10 bases between. CDR3 residues: CASSEVCALSYEQYF. The CDR3 DNA follows: TGTGCCAGCAGTGAAGTGTGCGCTCTCTCCTACGAGCAGTACTTC.

The chain carries TRBV7-8 and TRBJ2-1, with D maybe TRBD2 (6 bases). This CDR3 region has 13 residues. Germline CDR1 and CDR2: SGHVS and FQNEAQ. The ends were cut back, 10 bases at V and 7 bases at J, with 17 bases in the middle. The CDR3 region has the DNA TGTGCCATCCAGCGCTTTGGGGGGAATGAGCAGTTCTTC. Translated, it gives CAIQRFGGNEQFF. The entire variable domain, with the rest obtained from reference TRBV7-8 and TRBJ2-1, is as follows: GAGVSQSPRYKVAKRGQDVALRCDPISGHVSLFWYQQALGQGPEFLTYFQNEAQLDKSGLPSDRFFAERPEGSVSTLKIQRTQQEDSAVYLCAIQRFGGNEQFFGPGTRLTVL.

This sequence joins TRBV30 and TRBJ2-2; D may correspond to TRBD1 or TRBD2 (6 bases each). CDR3 length equals 11 residues. The germline V and J ends were trimmed by 6 bases and 9 bases, with 11 bases remaining between them. Germline-derived CDR1 and CDR2 are GTSNPN and SVGIG (reference sequence). Here the CDR3 DNA reads TGTGCCTGTGGGGGGCTCAGGGAGCTGTTTTTT. Translation gives CACGGLRELFF.

The chain has TRBV18 and TRBJ1-1, with D maybe TRBD1 (5 bases). V was clipped by 3 bases and J by 11 bases, with 13 bases between them. Germline assignment: CDR1 KGHSH and CDR2 LQKENI. The CDR3 spans 12 residues. CDR3 in amino acids: CASSPDNQDAFF. CDR3 coding DNA: TGTGCCAGCTCACCGGACAACCAGGACGCTTTCTTT.

V gene TRBV5-1 combines with J gene TRBJ2-1; 13 bases map to TRBD2. Germline trimming cut 4 bases from V and 10 bases from J; bases unmatched to any gene: 8. This CDR3 region has 15 residues. Looked up from germline, CDR1 is SGHRS and CDR2 is YFSETQ. CDR3 DNA: TGCGCCAGCAGCCCAGGACTAGCGGGAGAAGTAGAGCAGTTCTTC. Amino acid sequence: CASSPGLAGEVEQFF.

This rearrangement joins TRBV9 to TRBJ2-1; 13 bases map to TRBD2. V trimming: 0 bases; J trimming: 8 bases; junction bases outside the gene matches: 11. CDR1 and CDR2 from the germline V gene are SGDLS and YYNGEE. The CDR3 loop spans 18 amino acids. This CDR3 reads CASSVGTSGRRRGYEQFF. In DNA, the CDR3 is TGTGCCAGCAGCGTAGGGACTAGCGGGAGAAGAAGAGGGTATGAGCAGTTCTTC.

V gene TRBV5-4 combines with J gene TRBJ2-2; the D is unclear. The CDR3 runs to 16 residues. V shed 0 bases and J shed 0 bases, with 9 bases lying between them. Germline loops: CDR1 SGHNT, CDR2 YYREEE (reference sequence). The CDR3 is CASSLDRQANTGELFF. The CDR3 nucleotides are TGTGCCAGCAGCTTGGACCGACAAGCGAACACCGGGGAGCTGTTTTTT.

The rearrangement links TRBV6-6 to TRBJ1-2; the D is unclear. Trimming took 10 bases from V and 0 from J, leaving 18 bases between them. The germline V gene encodes CDR1 MNHNY and CDR2 SVGAGI (reference sequence). The CDR3 contains 15 residues. This CDR3 is CATHTDPLANYGYTF. The CDR3, as DNA: TGTGCCACCCACACGGACCCTCTTGCTAACTATGGCTACACCTTC.